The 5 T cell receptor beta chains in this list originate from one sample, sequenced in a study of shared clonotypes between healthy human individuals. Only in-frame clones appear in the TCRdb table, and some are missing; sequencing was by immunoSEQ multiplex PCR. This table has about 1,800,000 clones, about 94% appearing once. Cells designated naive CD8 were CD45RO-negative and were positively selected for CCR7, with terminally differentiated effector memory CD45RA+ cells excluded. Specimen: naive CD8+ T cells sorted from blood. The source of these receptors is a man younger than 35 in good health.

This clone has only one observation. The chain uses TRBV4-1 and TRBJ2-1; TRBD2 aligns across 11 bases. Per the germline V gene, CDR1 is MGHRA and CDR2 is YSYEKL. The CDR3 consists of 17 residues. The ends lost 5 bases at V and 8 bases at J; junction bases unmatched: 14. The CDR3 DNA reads TGCGCCAGCAGCTCAGGGCTTCTAGCGGGGGGCCGGGATGAGCAGTTCTTC. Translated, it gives CASSSGLLAGGRDEQFF.

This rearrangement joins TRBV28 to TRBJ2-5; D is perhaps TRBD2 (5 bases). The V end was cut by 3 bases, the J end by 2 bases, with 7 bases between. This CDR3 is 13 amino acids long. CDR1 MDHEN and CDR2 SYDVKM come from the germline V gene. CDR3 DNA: TGTGCCAGCAGTTTTTGGACTCAAGAGACCCAGTACTTC. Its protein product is CASSFWTQETQYF.

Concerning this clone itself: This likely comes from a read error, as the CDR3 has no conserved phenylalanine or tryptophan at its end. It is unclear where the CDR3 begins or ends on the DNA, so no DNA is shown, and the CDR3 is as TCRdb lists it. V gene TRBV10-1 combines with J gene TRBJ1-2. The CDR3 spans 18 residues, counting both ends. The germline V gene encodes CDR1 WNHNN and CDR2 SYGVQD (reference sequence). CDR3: CASTKAAPGWVDDPRSFV.

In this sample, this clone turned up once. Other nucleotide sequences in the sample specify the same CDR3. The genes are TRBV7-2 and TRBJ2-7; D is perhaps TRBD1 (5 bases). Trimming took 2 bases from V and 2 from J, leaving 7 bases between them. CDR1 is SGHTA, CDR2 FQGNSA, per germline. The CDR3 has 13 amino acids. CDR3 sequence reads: CASSLWGAYEQYF. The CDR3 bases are TGTGCCAGCAGCTTATGGGGCGCCTACGAGCAGTACTTC.

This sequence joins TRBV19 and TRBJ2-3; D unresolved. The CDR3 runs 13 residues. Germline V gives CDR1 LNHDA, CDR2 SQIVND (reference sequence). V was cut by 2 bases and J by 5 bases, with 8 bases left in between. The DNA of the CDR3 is TGTGCCAGTAGTATACTCCCTATAGATACGCAGTATTTT. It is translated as CASSILPIDTQYF.